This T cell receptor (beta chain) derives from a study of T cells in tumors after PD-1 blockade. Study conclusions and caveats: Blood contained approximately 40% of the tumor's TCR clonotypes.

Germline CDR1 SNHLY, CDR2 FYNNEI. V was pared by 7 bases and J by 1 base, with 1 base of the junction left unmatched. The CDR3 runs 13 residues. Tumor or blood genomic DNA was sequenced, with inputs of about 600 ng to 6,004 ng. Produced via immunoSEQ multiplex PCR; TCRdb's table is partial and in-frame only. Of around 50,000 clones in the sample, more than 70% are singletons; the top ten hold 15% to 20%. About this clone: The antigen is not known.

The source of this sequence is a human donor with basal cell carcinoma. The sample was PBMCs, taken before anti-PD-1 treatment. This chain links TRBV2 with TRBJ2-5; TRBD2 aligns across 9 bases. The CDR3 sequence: CASTRGGQETQYF. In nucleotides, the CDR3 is TGTGCCAGCACGCGGGGGGGCCAAGAGACCCAGTACTTC.